A selection of T cell receptor beta chains follows, all from one sample in a study of T cell repertoires in cytomegalovirus infection. TCRdb recomputed calls from the reads with MiXCR, one row per CDR3 protein. Among about 360,000 distinct CDR3 sequences listed, less than 20% were seen once. Sequences were obtained from PBMCs. The receptors here all came from a human donor in good health (CMV status not recorded). Some clones in this sample may be carry-over from other donors' samples. Both conserved end residues are part of each CDR3. D genes are given only for firm matches. Only some rows state a clone size, as once, few, many or a class for expanded clones.

j_call,v_call,d_call,cdr3_length,clone_size,cdr3_nt,cdr3_aa
TRBJ2-3,TRBV7-2,TRBD2,14,few,TGTGCCACCTCGCCGACTAGCCGCATAGATACGCAGTATTTT,CATSPTSRIDTQYF
TRBJ2-5,TRBV10-3,-,14,many,TGTGCCATCAGTGGCACGGGATTACAAGAGACCCAGTACTTC,CAISGTGLQETQYF
TRBJ2-7,TRBV2,TRBD2,15,-,TGTGCCAGCAGTCAACGGGCGGGAGAAGTCGGCGAGCAGTACTTC,CASSQRAGEVGEQYF
TRBJ2-1,TRBV5-4,TRBD2,18,few,TGTGCCAGCAGCTCGGCCGGGACTAGTATGTTCTCCTACAATGAGCAGTTCTTC,CASSSAGTSMFSYNEQFF
TRBJ2-3,TRBV7-9,-,14,few,TGTGCCAGCAGCCGGGACTCCCTCCCAGATACGCAGTATTTT,CASSRDSLPDTQYF
TRBJ2-2,TRBV4-1,TRBD1,17,-,TGCGCCAGCAGTCATTTAGGACAGGGAAGTTTGGGCGGGGAGCTGTTTTTT,CASSHLGQGSLGGELFF
TRBJ1-1,TRBV3-1,-,15,few,TGTGCCAGCAGCCAACTAACAGAGCCTAACACTGAAGCTTTCTTT,CASSQLTEPNTEAFF
TRBJ2-5,TRBV6-2/TRBV6-3,-,14,-,TGTGCCAGCAGTCGGGGGACCCCGATCGGGACCCAGTACTTC,CASSRGTPIGTQYF
TRBJ2-1,TRBV12-5,TRBD2,17,few,TGTGCTAGTGGTCCGGCCCCCGGGCTAGCGGGACGCGGTGAGCAGTTCTTC,CASGPAPGLAGRGEQFF
TRBJ2-1,TRBV4-1,TRBD2,15,-,TGCGCCAGCAGCCGGACGGGAGGGCCCTTCAATGAGCAGTTCTTC,CASSRTGGPFNEQFF
TRBJ2-1,TRBV11-3,-,13,many,TGTGCCAGCAGCTGGGACCGCGGGGATGAGCAGTTCTTC,CASSWDRGDEQFF
TRBJ2-2,TRBV10-3,-,14,-,TGTGCCGCCCAAAAAGGCTTTAACACCGGGGAGCTGTTTTTT,CAAQKGFNTGELFF
TRBJ2-5,TRBV28,TRBD2,15,few,TGTGCCAGCAGTTCCCTACGGGAGGTTGGAGAGACCCAGTACTTC,CASSSLREVGETQYF
TRBJ2-1,TRBV7-2,-,14,many,TGTGCCAGCAGCTTAGTGGCGGTAAACAATGAGCAGTTCTTC,CASSLVAVNNEQFF
TRBJ2-4,TRBV12-3/TRBV12-4,-,17,many,TGTGCCAGCAGTTTATCCGGTGGGCAGTACCCCAAAAACATTCAGTACTTC,CASSLSGGQYPKNIQYF
TRBJ1-1,TRBV5-1,-,13,-,TGCGCCAGCAGCTTGGCGGGGTTCACTGAAGCTTTATTT,CASSLAGFTEALF
TRBJ2-3,TRBV30,-,13,-,TGTGCCTGGACACTAGGAGACACAGATACGCAGTATTTT,CAWTLGDTDTQYF
TRBJ1-2,TRBV5-1,-,13,few,TGCGCCAGCAGCTCTGACGGCCACTATGGCTACACCTTC,CASSSDGHYGYTF
TRBJ2-5,TRBV7-2,TRBD1,18,many,TGTGCCAGCAGCTTAGGGTGGGACAGGGGGCTGGTGGCGGAGACCCAGTACTTC,CASSLGWDRGLVAETQYF
TRBJ2-7,TRBV7-2,-,16,many,TGTGCCAGCAGCTACGGACGCCCAGGGCTGGCCTACGAGCAGTACTTC,CASSYGRPGLAYEQYF
TRBJ2-7,TRBV18,TRBD2,15,few,TGTGCCAGCTCACCAAGGACTAGCGGGTGGTACGAGCAGTACTTC,CASSPRTSGWYEQYF
TRBJ1-4,TRBV18,TRBD1,15,-,TGTGCCAGCTCACCGAACGACAGGGGCGGTGAAAAACTGTTTTTT,CASSPNDRGGEKLFF
TRBJ1-1,TRBV7-6,-,13,-,TGTGCCAGCAGCTTAGCTTGGCCCACTGAAGCTTTCTTT,CASSLAWPTEAFF
TRBJ1-5,TRBV28,-,16,-,TGTGCCAGCAGGGCGGGGGGGCAGCCATTAAGTCAGCCCCAGCATTTT,CASRAGGQPLSQPQHF